Below, one T cell receptor (beta chain) is given with its context. The germline V gene encodes CDR1 DFQATT and CDR2 SNEGSKA (reference sequence). The CDR3 covers 14 residues. V was clipped by 4 bases and J by 3 bases; unmatched bases: 7. These data belong to a study of low-dose radiotherapy and immunotherapy resistance in tumors. Primers used for first-strand cDNA, a TRAV- and TRBV-specific set, covered both alpha and beta chains. Using a constant-region primer together with a V-primer adapter, TCRs were subjected to roughly 18 PCR cycles of amplification. In vitro transcription amplified isolated mRNA. TCRdb passed the reads through MiXCR, listing each CDR3 protein once. Among around 9,000 distinct CDR3 sequences listed, about 75% were seen once.

This receptor was identified in a human donor with advanced metastatic prostate, ovarian, gallbladder or colorectal cancer (not recorded which). This table probably holds off-target reads from a library built for another chain. The chain uses TRBV20-1 and TRBJ2-5, with TRBD1 identical over 8 bases. This CDR3 reads CSATRTGTKETQYF. The DNA of the CDR3 is TGCAGTGCTACGCGGACAGGGACGAAAGAGACCCAGTACTTC.